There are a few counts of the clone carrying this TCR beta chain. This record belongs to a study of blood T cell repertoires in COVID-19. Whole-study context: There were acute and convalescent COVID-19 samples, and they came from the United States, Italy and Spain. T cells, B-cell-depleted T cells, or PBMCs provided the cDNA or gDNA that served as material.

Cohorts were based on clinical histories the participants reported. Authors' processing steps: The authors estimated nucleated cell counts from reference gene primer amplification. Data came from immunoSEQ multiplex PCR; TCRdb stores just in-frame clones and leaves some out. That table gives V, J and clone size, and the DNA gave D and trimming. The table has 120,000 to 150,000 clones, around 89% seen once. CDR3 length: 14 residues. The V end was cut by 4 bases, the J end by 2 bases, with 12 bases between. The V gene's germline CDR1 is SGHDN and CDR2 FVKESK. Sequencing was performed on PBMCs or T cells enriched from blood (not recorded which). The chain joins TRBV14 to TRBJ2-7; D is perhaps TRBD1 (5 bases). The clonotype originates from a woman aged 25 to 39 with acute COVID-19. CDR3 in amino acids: CASSPQGITYEQYF. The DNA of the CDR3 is TGTGCCAGCAGCCCTCAGGGCATAACCTACGAGCAGTACTTC. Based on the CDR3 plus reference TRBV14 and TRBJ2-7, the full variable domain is EAGVTQFPSHSVIEKGQTVTLRCDPISGHDNLYWYRRVMGKEIKFLLHFVKESKQDESGMPNNRFLAERTGGTYSTLKVQPAELEDSGVYFCASSPQGITYEQYFGPGTRLTVT.